This T cell receptor beta chain comes out of a study of blood T cell repertoires in COVID-19. Authors' analysis steps: Amplification of reference gene primers provided the estimated nucleated cell counts. Sequencing was performed with immunoSEQ multiplex PCR; in TCRdb, only in-frame clones are kept and a portion is missing. For V, J and clone size, that table is used; D and trimming come from the DNA. The table has roughly 150,000 clones, about 88% seen once. V lost 4 bases and J 4 bases, leaving 11 bases between the germline ends. CDR1 LGHDT and CDR2 YNNKEL come from the germline V gene (reference sequence). The CDR3 spans 14 residues.

The sequence was collected from a woman aged 50 to 65 with COVID-19, enrolled during active disease. The chain uses TRBV3-1 (or the pseudogene TRBV3-2) and TRBJ1-3; TRBD1 might be the D (5 bases). Material: peripheral blood. CDR3 in amino acids: CASSPGLSGNTIYF. The CDR3 DNA follows: TGTGCCAGCAGCCCAGGGCTGTCCGGAAACACCATATATTTT.